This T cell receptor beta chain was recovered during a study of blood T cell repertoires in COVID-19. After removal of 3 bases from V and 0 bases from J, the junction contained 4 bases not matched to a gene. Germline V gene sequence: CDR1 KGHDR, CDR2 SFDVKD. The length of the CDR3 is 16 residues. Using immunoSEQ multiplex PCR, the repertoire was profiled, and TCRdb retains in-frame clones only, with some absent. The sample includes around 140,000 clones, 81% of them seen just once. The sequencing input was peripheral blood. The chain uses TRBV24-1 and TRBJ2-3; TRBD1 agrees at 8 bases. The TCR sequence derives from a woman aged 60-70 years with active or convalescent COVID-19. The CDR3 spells CATSDDRGGSTDTQYF. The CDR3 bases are TGTGCCACCAGTGATGACAGGGGCGGGAGCACAGATACGCAGTATTTT.